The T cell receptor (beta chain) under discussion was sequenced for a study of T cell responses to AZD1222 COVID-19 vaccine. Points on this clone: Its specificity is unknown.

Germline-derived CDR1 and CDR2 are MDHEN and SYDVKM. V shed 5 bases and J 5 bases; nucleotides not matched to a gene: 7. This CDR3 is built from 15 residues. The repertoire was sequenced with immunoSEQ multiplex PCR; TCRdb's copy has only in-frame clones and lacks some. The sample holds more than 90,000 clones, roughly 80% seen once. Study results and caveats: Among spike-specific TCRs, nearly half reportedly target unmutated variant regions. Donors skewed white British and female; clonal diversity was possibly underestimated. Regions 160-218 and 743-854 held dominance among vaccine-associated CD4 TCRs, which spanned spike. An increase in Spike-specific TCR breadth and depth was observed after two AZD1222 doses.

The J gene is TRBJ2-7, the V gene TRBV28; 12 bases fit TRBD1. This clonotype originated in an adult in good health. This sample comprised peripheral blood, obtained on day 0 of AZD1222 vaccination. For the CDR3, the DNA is TGTGCCAGCAGTGGTCCGGGGACAGGGGGCCACGAGCAGTACTTC. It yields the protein CASSGPGTGGHEQYF.